This entry is about one T cell receptor beta chain. The V gene lost 1 base and the J gene lost 10 bases, with 5 bases spanning the gap. CDR3 length: 12 amino acids. Germline lookup yields CDR1 MGHDK and CDR2 SYGVNS. These data originate in a study of blood T cells in healthy people across ages. It was roughly 10 milliliters of peripheral blood that were drawn from each donor. Next came a second PCR, run for roughly 6 to 11 cycles, which used a sample-barcoded 5' primer along with a J-beta primer mix. TCRdb independently ran MiXCR on the 5' RACE reads; one entry per CDR3 protein. The sample holds around 1,700,000 distinct CDR3 sequences, 25% to 30% seen once.

The TCR originated in a woman between 25 and 40 years old in good health. The chain couples TRBV25-1 to TRBJ1-6; D is undetermined. The sample was blood. CDR3 region: CASSESLSPLHF. The CDR3 DNA reads TGTGCCAGCAGTGAATCTCTCTCACCCCTCCACTTT.